This is a list of T cell receptor beta chains from one sample in a study of early T cells in non-severe SARS-CoV-2 infection. TCRdb re-called the 5' RACE reads through MiXCR, storing one row per CDR3 protein. The sample has 75,000 or so distinct CDR3 sequences; 12% are singletons. Material for sequencing was whole blood. All receptors derive from an adult who was a healthcare worker with PCR-confirmed SARS-CoV-2 infection or an uninfected control (not recorded which). CDR3s include the opening cysteine and the closing phenylalanine or tryptophan. D genes are given only for firm matches. Some rows mark clone size as missing; the rest say once, few, many or name a class of expanded clone.

J	D	size	V	DNA	CDR3
TRBJ1-2	NA	many	TRBV19	TGTGCCAGTAGTCGGAATTATGGCTACACCTTC	CASSRNYGYTF
TRBJ1-1	NA	NA	TRBV7-2	TGTGCCAGCAGCTTAACAGGCATGAACACTGAAGCTTTCTTT	CASSLTGMNTEAFF
TRBJ1-6	NA	many	TRBV28	TGTGCCAGCAGTTTGGCCGAGTTTTATAATTCACCCCTCCACTTT	CASSLAEFYNSPLHF
TRBJ1-6	NA	NA	TRBV12-3/TRBV12-4	TGTGCCAGCAGCGCTCACGGGGCGTATAATTCACCCCTCCACTTT	CASSAHGAYNSPLHF
TRBJ1-2	NA	many	TRBV25-1	TGTGCCAGCAGTGCCCTCGCAGGGTATAGCTATGGCTACACCTTC	CASSALAGYSYGYTF
TRBJ2-1	TRBD2	many	TRBV5-1	TGCGCCAGCGCTTCCGGACTAGCGGGACAATACAATGAGCAGTTCTTC	CASASGLAGQYNEQFF
TRBJ2-7	NA	many	TRBV20-1	TGCAGTGCCCCCAAAATTACCGCCCAAACCTACGAGCAGTACTTC	CSAPKITAQTYEQYF
TRBJ2-7	NA	many	TRBV4-1	TGCGCCAGCAGCCAGGTCCGGGAAGGAGATCGCTCCTACGAGCAGTACTTC	CASSQVREGDRSYEQYF
TRBJ1-5	NA	many	TRBV2	TGTGCCAGCAAGCGCCAACGTCAGCCCCAGCATTTT	CASKRQRQPQHF
TRBJ1-3	NA	many	TRBV9	TGTGCCAGCAGCTTAACAGGGCAGGCAAACACCATATATTTT	CASSLTGQANTIYF
TRBJ1-5	NA	many	TRBV6-6	TGTGCCGTTAGTAGGGGGGATAGGCAGCCCCAGCATTTT	CAVSRGDRQPQHF
TRBJ2-3	NA	many	TRBV7-6	TGTGCCAGCAGCTCCTTCTTGGCAGATACGCAGTATTTT	CASSSFLADTQYF
TRBJ1-4	NA	few	TRBV5-5	TGTGCCAGCAGCTGGGGCCCCGGGGAAAAACTGTTTTTT	CASSWGPGEKLFF
TRBJ2-1	NA	many	TRBV24-1	TGTGCCACCAGTGATCCGGGTAGGAGCTCCTACAATGAGCAGTTCTTC	CATSDPGRSSYNEQFF
TRBJ1-6	TRBD1	many	TRBV12-3/TRBV12-4	TGTGCCAGCAGTTCTAGACAGGGAGCGTATAATTCACCCCTCCACTTT	CASSSRQGAYNSPLHF
TRBJ1-5	NA	few	TRBV4-1	TGCGCCAGCAGCCAAGGCGCAGGGAGTCAGCCCCAGCATTTT	CASSQGAGSQPQHF
TRBJ1-2	NA	few	TRBV7-3	TGTGCAGGGGCGACCTATGGCTACACCTTC	CAGATYGYTF
TRBJ2-1	NA	few	TRBV6-5	TGTGCCAGCAGACTGGGCCAGGACAATGAGCAGTTCTTC	CASRLGQDNEQFF
TRBJ1-1	NA	once	TRBV11-2	TGTGCCAGCAATGATGGAGGCCGCCCGAACACTGAAGCTTTCTTT	CASNDGGRPNTEAFF
TRBJ2-2	NA	few	TRBV6-2/TRBV6-3	TGTGCCACCAAATGGATGAGCTCCGGGGAGCTGTTTTTT	CATKWMSSGELFF
TRBJ2-1	NA	NA	TRBV7-2	TGTGCCAGCAGCTCCCTGGGCTACAATGAGCAGTTCTTC	CASSSLGYNEQFF
TRBJ1-6	TRBD1	many	TRBV18	TGTGCCAGCTCACCTTCCCCAGGGGGTAATTCACCCCTCCACTTT	CASSPSPGGNSPLHF
TRBJ2-3	NA	NA	TRBV7-9	TGTGCCAGCAACGGTTTCTCGGATACGCAGTATTTT	CASNGFSDTQYF
TRBJ2-2	NA	few	TRBV9	TGTGCCAGCAGCCGAACTGTGGGGGAGCTGTTTTTT	CASSRTVGELFF
TRBJ2-7	TRBD1	NA	TRBV20-1	TGCAGTGCTAGAGATCCCTGGGGACAGGGATCCTACGAGCAGTACTTC	CSARDPWGQGSYEQYF
TRBJ2-7	NA	few	TRBV13	TGTGCCAGCAGCCTCGGGACGGAAGAGTACGAGCAGTACTTC	CASSLGTEEYEQYF
TRBJ2-2	NA	many	TRBV3-1	TGTGCCAGCAGATGGGGCGGGGAGCTGTTTTTT	CASRWGGELFF
TRBJ2-2	NA	NA	TRBV27	TGTGCCAGCAGTTTATACCCCGGGGAGCTGTTTTTT	CASSLYPGELFF
TRBJ2-1	NA	NA	TRBV24-1	TGTGCCACACAAGACGTAAGCTCCTACAATGAGCAGTTCTTC	CATQDVSSYNEQFF
TRBJ1-4	NA	NA	TRBV7-9	TGTGCCAGCAGCTTCTCTGGGGGGGCTATTAATGAAAAACTGTTTTTT	CASSFSGGAINEKLFF
TRBJ1-2	TRBD1	many	TRBV18	TGTGCCAGCTCACCCCAAACAGGGGCGCATGGCTACACCTTC	CASSPQTGAHGYTF
TRBJ2-7	TRBD2	many	TRBV19	TGTGCCAGTAGTATACGGGCAGGGAGGGGCTACGAGCAGTACTTC	CASSIRAGRGYEQYF